This TCR beta chain derives from a study of blood T cells in healthy people across ages. This clonotype was seen only a few times. The authors ran a second PCR of roughly 7 to 11 cycles using a sample-barcoded 5' primer and a J-beta primer mix. Using its own MiXCR run on the 5' RACE reads, TCRdb lists one record per CDR3 protein. The repertoire holds approximately 400,000 distinct CDR3 sequences, with about 52% as singletons. The clonotype originates from a man aged 60-69 years in good health. The source material was blood.

The CDR3 nucleotides read TGCAGCGTTGGAGATAGCGGGAGGAGCTCCTACAATGAGCAGTTCTTC. Encoded protein: CSVGDSGRSSYNEQFF. This rearrangement joins TRBV29-1 to TRBJ2-1; TRBD2 matches at 10 bases. CDR1 is SQVTM, CDR2 ANQGSEA, per germline. Trimming at V came to 4 bases and at J to 0 bases, leaving 6 bases not matched to a gene. The length of the CDR3 is 16 residues.